These 4 T cell receptor beta chains share one sample of origin, sequenced in a study of technical replicates of blood from a handful of donors (dated by TCRdb to the late 2010s). Receptor libraries were prepared by the immunoSEQ multiplex PCR assay. TCRdb took over this immuneACCESS table, retaining in-frame rearrangements with V and J assigned. Such tables are incomplete; in checked studies, under half of the missing clones stem from an unresolved V gene, and the remainder is unexplained. The sample has approximately 80,000 clones on record, roughly 98% of them singletons. The leading ten clones occupy about 0.15% of the sample. Material: T cells isolated from PBMCs. All receptors derive from a human donor in good health.

This clone showed up just once. V is TRBV18 and J is TRBJ2-5; D possibly corresponds to TRBD2 (5 bases). CDR3 length: 15 amino acids. V gave up 2 bases and J gave up 4 bases, with 14 bases separating them. Per the germline V gene, CDR1 is KGHSH and CDR2 is LQKENI. DNA of the CDR3: TGTGCCAGCTCACCAGGGCTTACTAGGAGAGAGACCCAGTACTTC. Translated: CASSPGLTRRETQYF.

The V gene is TRBV7-6, the J gene TRBJ2-7; D is unclear. Germline V gene data show CDR1 as SGHVS and CDR2 as FNYEAQ. The germline V and J ends were trimmed by 4 bases and 3 bases, with 16 bases remaining between them. The CDR3 has 15 amino acids. CDR3 region: CASSYRQATLYEQYF. Written as DNA, the CDR3 is TGTGCCAGCAGCTACCGGCAGGCGACCCTCTACGAGCAGTACTTC.

The chain uses TRBV25-1 and TRBJ1-5; 7 positions agree with TRBD1. Germline CDR1 MGHDK, CDR2 SYGVNS. V shed 6 bases and J 0 bases; nucleotides not matched to a gene: 2. There are 14 residues in the CDR3. The CDR3 nucleotides read TGTGCCAGCAGCGACAGGGTTAGCAATCAGCCCCAGCATTTT. It translates to CASSDRVSNQPQHF.

The rearrangement uses TRBV5-6 and TRBJ2-7; D may be TRBD1 (5 bases). The V gene's germline CDR1 is SGHDT and CDR2 YYEEEE. This CDR3 region has 14 residues. The V and J ends lost 3 bases and 1 base respectively, with 11 bases between them. Here the CDR3 reads CASSSLSGSYEQYF. The CDR3 bases are TGTGCCAGCAGCTCTCTTTCAGGGTCCTACGAGCAGTACTTC.